One and the same sample provided the 22 T cell receptor beta chains below, sequenced in a study of cytomegalovirus exposure and HLA in healthy donors. Both 60 Vbeta primers and 13 Jbeta primers went into the PCR. Some clones are missing from TCRdb's copy, which holds only in-frame ones; the method was immunoSEQ multiplex PCR. This table has 210,000 or so clones, approximately 79% appearing once. The sequencing sample was made of PBMCs. These TCRs come from a girl aged 2 to 10 in good health and CMV-seronegative.

The rearrangement links TRBV18 to TRBJ1-2; tentative D call: TRBD1 (5 bases). The CDR3 extends over 14 amino acids. The V gene's germline CDR1 is KGHSH and CDR2 LQKENI. Trimming shortened V by 0 bases and J by 8 bases, and 13 bases separated the two germline ends. CDR3 in amino acids: CASSPPPGQSGYTF. DNA of the CDR3: TGTGCCAGCTCACCACCGCCAGGGCAGAGCGGCTACACCTTC.

This clone was picked up a small number of times. The chain combines TRBV5-4 with TRBJ2-3; 7 nucleotides agree with TRBD2. J gave up 4 bases and V 2 bases, and 10 bases lay outside the gene matches. Germline V lookup: CDR1 SGHNT, CDR2 YYREEE (reference sequence). The CDR3 totals 16 residues. The CDR3 DNA sequence: TGTGCCAGCAGCTTAGATACGGGAGGTCTCGCAGATACGCAGTATTTT. Translating gives CASSLDTGGLADTQYF.

The chain joins TRBV10-3 to TRBJ1-1; D gene uncertain. Trimming cost V 5 bases and J 6 bases, with 13 bases left between them. In germline, CDR1 is ENHRY, CDR2 SYGVKD. The CDR3 length is 13 residues. The CDR3 reads CAISFTAESEAFF. For the CDR3, the DNA is TGTGCCATCAGTTTTACAGCGGAATCTGAAGCTTTCTTT.

This chain uses TRBV15 with TRBJ1-3; D not resolved. V was shortened by 7 bases and J by 1 base, with 8 bases between the two germline ends. Germline assignment: CDR1 LNHNV and CDR2 YYDKDF (reference sequence). The CDR3 runs to 13 residues. In DNA form, the CDR3 reads TGTGCCACCAAGGGAGGGTCTGGAAACACCATATATTTT. Amino acids: CATKGGSGNTIYF.

This chain uses TRBV5-1 with TRBJ2-5; TRBD2 aligns across 7 bases. From germline, CDR1 is SGHRS and CDR2 YFSETQ. This CDR3 spans 14 amino acids. V lost 0 bases and J lost 5; bases outside the gene matches: 4. CDR3 residues: CASSLEREVETQYF. CDR3 DNA: TGCGCCAGCAGCTTGGAACGGGAGGTCGAGACCCAGTACTTC.

V usage is TRBV5-4 and J usage is TRBJ2-5; tentative D call: TRBD2 (5 bases). This CDR3 contains 15 residues. V lost 0 bases to trimming and J lost 5 bases, with 14 bases between them. CDR1 is SGHNT and CDR2 is YYREEE in the germline V gene (reference sequence). CDR3 loop: CASSLEVGVRETQYF. In nucleotides, the CDR3 is TGTGCCAGCAGCTTGGAAGTCGGGGTGCGGGAGACCCAGTACTTC.

The rearrangement links TRBV19 to TRBJ2-7; D is perhaps TRBD2 (6 bases). The CDR3 consists of 14 residues. Trimming took off 5 bases at V and 4 bases at J, with 15 bases between the two ends. The germline V gene has CDR1 LNHDA and CDR2 SQIVND (reference sequence). CDR3 sequence reads: CASSAAGPFYEQYF. CDR3 DNA sequence: TGTGCCAGTAGTGCGGCGGGACCCTTTTACGAGCAGTACTTC.

The chain has TRBV7-9 and TRBJ1-5; possibly TRBD1 for D (6 bases). CDR3 length: 17 amino acids. Per germline, CDR1 SEHNR and CDR2 FQNEAQ (reference sequence). Deletions cut 1 base from V and 6 bases from J, with 19 bases between. The CDR3 bases are TGTGCCAGCAGCTTAGTCCCGCCCGGCAGGGGCAGTCAGCCCCAGCATTTT. It codes for CASSLVPPGRGSQPQHF. The full variable domain, rest sourced from reference TRBV7-9 and TRBJ1-5, is DTGVSQNPRHKITKRGQNVTFRCDPISEHNRLYWYRQTLGQGPEFLTYFQNEAQLEKSRLLSDRFSAERPKGSFSTLEIQRTEQGDSAMYLCASSLVPPGRGSQPQHFGDGTRLSIL.

The chain joins TRBV6-1 to TRBJ2-5; TRBD1 aligns across 7 bases. Losses at the gene ends were 6 bases for V and 5 bases for J; bases not matched to a gene: 6. The CDR3 consists of 13 residues. CDR1 MNHNS and CDR2 SASEGT come from the germline V gene. The CDR3 here is CASRPTGLETQYF. As DNA, the CDR3 is TGTGCCAGCAGACCGACAGGGCTGGAGACCCAGTACTTC.

Details on this clone: A read error may produce the germline difference seen at one junction end. This sample also contains other DNA sequences that code for the same CDR3. The rearrangement links TRBV30 to TRBJ2-7; 9 bases agree with TRBD1. This CDR3 has 12 residues. Germline V gene sequence: CDR1 GTSNPN, CDR2 SVGIG (reference sequence). In DNA form, the CDR3 reads TGCGCCGGGGACAGGGACCTCTGGGAGCAGTACTTC. Its protein is CAGDRDLWEQYF.

The chain joins TRBV2 to TRBJ2-3; no clear D. The V end was cut by 6 bases, the J end by 6 bases, with 10 bases between. Germline-derived CDR1 and CDR2 are SNHLY and FYNNEI. The CDR3 loop spans 12 amino acids. This chain's CDR3 is CASSKTGDTQYF. DNA for the CDR3: TGTGCCAGCAGCAAGACCGGGGATACGCAGTATTTT.

As DNA, the CDR3 is TGCGCCAATCCTAGGGAGCCCCGCTACGAGCAGTACTTC. Its protein product is CANPREPRYEQYF. V is TRBV5-1 and J is TRBJ2-7; maybe TRBD2 (5 bases). The V and J ends lost 9 bases and 3 bases respectively, with 16 bases between them. This CDR3 has 13 residues. CDR1 and CDR2 from the germline V gene are SGHRS and YFSETQ.

This clone was recorded only once. The chain is built from TRBV7-3 and TRBJ2-7; TRBD2 might be the D (7 bases). The CDR3 totals 17 residues. Germline-derived CDR1 and CDR2 are SGHTA and FQGTGA. V was clipped by 3 bases and J by 3 bases, with 21 bases between them. CDR3 loop: CASSLGGGLRGGYEQYF. The CDR3 DNA reads TGTGCCAGCAGCTTGGGGGGGGGACTCAGGGGCGGCTACGAGCAGTACTTC.

There are a few counts of this clone. The chain is built from TRBV5-6 and TRBJ2-1; TRBD1 agrees at 9 bases. The germline V gene encodes CDR1 SGHDT and CDR2 YYEEEE. Germline trimming cut 5 bases from V and 1 base from J; bases unmatched to any gene: 7. The CDR3 loop spans 16 amino acids. The CDR3 DNA follows: TGTGCCAGCAGATACAGGGGGACAGGGTCCTACAATGAGCAGTTCTTC. It specifies CASRYRGTGSYNEQFF.

V is TRBV7-9 and J is TRBJ1-1; D call uncertain. The CDR3 consists of 13 residues. V gave up 2 bases and J gave up 10 bases, with 14 bases separating them. Germline V lookup: CDR1 SEHNR, CDR2 FQNEAQ (reference sequence). CDR3 protein: CASSLLLSARAFF. The CDR3 DNA sequence: TGTGCCAGCAGCTTACTCCTAAGCGCTCGAGCTTTCTTT.

The V gene is TRBV9, the J gene TRBJ1-2; 7 nucleotides line up with TRBD1. The CDR3 extends over 13 amino acids. Germline CDR1 reads SGDLS; CDR2 reads YYNGEE. J lost 4 bases, V lost 2 bases, and 2 bases had no gene match. The CDR3 reads CASSVGQRYGYTF. The CDR3 DNA is TGTGCCAGCAGCGTGGGACAGCGCTATGGCTACACCTTC.

This clone was observed once. This same CDR3 is encoded by further DNA sequences in the sample. V is TRBV6-1 and J is TRBJ1-2, with 8 bases aligning to TRBD1. The CDR3 sequence is 13 residues long. Unmatched junction bases numbered 2, after V lost 5 bases and J lost 3 bases. From germline, CDR1 is MNHNS and CDR2 SASEGT. CDR3 sequence reads: CASSLTGDYGYTF. CDR3 nucleotides: TGTGCCAGCAGTTTGACAGGGGACTATGGCTACACCTTC.

This clone appeared once. Mismatch with germline at one junction end may stem from a read error. The gene calls are TRBV7-9 and TRBJ1-2; D uncertain. The CDR3 is made up of 12 amino acids. Germline V CDR1 and CDR2: SEHNR, FQNEAQ (reference sequence). The CDR3 loop reads CSSSYATGGYTF. DNA for the CDR3: TGTTCCAGCAGCTACGCGACGGGTGGCTACACCTTC.

J is TRBJ1-5 and V is TRBV19; 9 positions agree with TRBD1. CDR1 and CDR2 from the germline V gene are LNHDA and SQIVND (reference sequence). The trim removed 5 bases at V and 6 bases at J, leaving 8 bases unmatched. This CDR3 is 15 amino acids long. The CDR3 spells CASSFGTGLSQPQHF. The CDR3 bases are TGTGCCAGTAGTTTTGGGACAGGGTTGAGTCAGCCCCAGCATTTT.

The V call is TRBV7-2, the J call TRBJ2-7; 7 bases align to TRBD1. The V gene end was trimmed by 8 bases and the J gene end by 4 bases; junction bases not matched to a gene: 17. This CDR3 comprises 16 residues. From germline, CDR1 is SGHTA and CDR2 FQGNSA. CDR3: CASEPPKGAEVYEQYF. CDR3 coding DNA: TGTGCCAGCGAACCTCCCAAGGGGGCCGAGGTGTACGAGCAGTACTTC.

This clone occurred a few times. This chain connects TRBV14 to TRBJ2-5; possible D gene TRBD1, 5 bases. Germline V gene lookup returns CDR1 SGHDN and CDR2 FVKESK. V lost 0 bases to trimming and J lost 4 bases, with 12 bases between them. This CDR3 spans 15 amino acids. CDR3 DNA sequence: TGTGCCAGCAGCCAAGAGCCAGGGAAAAGAGAGACCCAGTACTTC. This codes for CASSQEPGKRETQYF.

This rearrangement joins TRBV9 to TRBJ2-7; TRBD2 matches 11 bases. After removal of 4 bases from V and 3 bases from J, the junction contained 9 bases not matched to a gene. From germline, CDR1 is SGDLS and CDR2 YYNGEE. The CDR3 length is 16 residues. CDR3 sequence (DNA): TGTGCCAGCAGCCGGGACGTTGGACTAGCGGGCTACGAGCAGTACTTC. Its protein product is CASSRDVGLAGYEQYF.